A single sample is the source of the 26 T cell receptor beta chains below, sequenced in a study of early T cells in non-severe SARS-CoV-2 infection (dated by TCRdb to the early 2020s). To prepare the library, 5' RACE was applied. Sequencer: NextSeq 500. TCRdb cleaned the public reads at Q25 with fastp, built clones with MiXCR and kept in-frame beta chains. Each record represents a unique CDR3 protein, reported with the most common genes and DNA among its rows. The sample includes some 67,000 distinct CDR3 sequences, with roughly 15% observed a single time. About 14% of the sample lies in the top ten. The sample consisted of whole blood. Receptor source: an adult who was a healthcare worker with PCR-confirmed SARS-CoV-2 infection or an uninfected control (not recorded which).

A few counts support this clonotype. The chain joins TRBV3-1 to TRBJ2-3; D is unclear. V was trimmed by 5 bases and J by 3 bases, leaving 12 bases between them. This CDR3 has 14 residues. Germline assignment: CDR1 LGHDT and CDR2 YNNKEL (reference sequence). The CDR3 protein is CASSRDLLTDTQYF. The CDR3 region has the DNA TGTGCCAGCAGCAGGGATTTACTAACAGATACGCAGTATTTT.

This clonotype was seen many times. The chain recombines TRBV6-6 with TRBJ2-1, with D hard to call. Germline V lookup: CDR1 MNHNY, CDR2 SVGAGI (reference sequence). The CDR3 runs 14 residues. V was pared by 8 bases and J by 2 bases, with 13 bases between. CDR3 in DNA: TGTGCCAGCGGCCTATCTGGACCCTACAATGAGCAGTTCTTC. Translating it yields CASGLSGPYNEQFF.

This clonotype was seen a handful of times. This rearrangement joins TRBV18 to TRBJ1-3; tentatively, D is TRBD1 (5 bases). Germline CDR1 and CDR2: KGHSH and LQKENI. Trimming left V 3 bases short and J 0 bases short, with 12 bases between. The CDR3 covers 16 residues. Written as DNA, the CDR3 is TGTGCCAGCTCACCCGGGACGGCTGACTCTGGAAACACCATATATTTT. Translated: CASSPGTADSGNTIYF.

This clonotype was counted between two and nine times. This chain uses TRBV7-2 with TRBJ1-2; no clear D. Per germline, CDR1 SGHTA and CDR2 FQGNSA. Trimming took off 1 base at V and 2 bases at J, with 11 bases between the two ends. CDR3 size: 15 residues. CDR3 coding DNA: TGTGCCAGCAGCTTAGGATTCCGAGAGAACTATGGCTACACCTTC. Translation gives CASSLGFRENYGYTF.

The chain combines TRBV7-9 with TRBJ1-5, with 9 nucleotides matching TRBD1. Trimming at V came to 0 bases and at J to 4 bases, leaving 1 base not matched to a gene. CDR1 is SEHNR, CDR2 FQNEAQ, per germline (reference sequence). This CDR3 is built from 15 residues. The CDR3 DNA reads as TGTGCCAGCAGCTTAGCTGGACAGGGGAATCAGCCCCAGCATTTT. It codes for CASSLAGQGNQPQHF.

This clonotype was detected only a few times. The J gene is TRBJ1-1, the V gene TRBV6-2 or TRBV6-3, with 11 bases aligning to TRBD1. V dropped 6 bases and J dropped 4; count of bases not matched to a gene: 7. Germline-derived CDR1 and CDR2 are MNHEY and SVGEGT. CDR3 size: 15 residues. Here the CDR3 reads CASRDRGRGSTEAFF. In DNA form, the CDR3 reads TGTGCCAGCAGGGACAGGGGGCGAGGGAGCACTGAAGCTTTCTTT.

Ten or more counts support this clonotype. The chain has TRBV29-1 and TRBJ1-1, with 9 bases that match TRBD1. The length of the CDR3 is 14 residues. J gave up 1 base and V 4 bases, and 4 bases lay outside the gene matches. The V gene's germline CDR1 is SQVTM and CDR2 ANQGSEA. The CDR3 here is CSVALTGGNTEAFF. As DNA, the CDR3 is TGCAGCGTTGCCCTGACAGGGGGGAACACTGAAGCTTTCTTT.

This clonotype was found many times. The chain carries TRBV20-1 and TRBJ1-4; no clear D. The length of the CDR3 is 16 residues. Trimming removed 1 base from V and 7 bases from J, with 19 bases in between. CDR1 is DFQATT, CDR2 SNEGSKA, per germline (reference sequence). DNA of the CDR3: TGCAGTGCTAGAGGTCCCCCAGGAAGGATGTCTGAAAAACTGTTTTTT. Amino acids: CSARGPPGRMSEKLFF.

This clonotype was observed many times. The gene calls are TRBV5-1 and TRBJ2-7; weak D call: TRBD2 (6 bases). The CDR3 has 15 amino acids. V was shortened by 3 bases and J by 3 bases, with 16 bases between the two germline ends. Per the germline V gene, CDR1 is SGHRS and CDR2 is YFSETQ. CDR3 sequence (DNA): TGCGCCAGCAGCTCTTCGGGAGCGATCAACTACGAGCAGTACTTC. Amino acid sequence: CASSSSGAINYEQYF.

This clonotype was seen a handful of times. The rearrangement joins TRBV10-2 to TRBJ2-7; the D is unclear. CDR1 is WSHSY and CDR2 is SAAADI in the germline V gene. With 6 bases removed from V and 4 bases from J, the gap between germline ends came to 7 bases. The CDR3 totals 11 residues. CDR3 nucleotides: TGCGCCAGCAGCCCCAAGTACGAGCAGTACTTC. It yields the protein CASSPKYEQYF.

This clonotype has just a few counts. The chain uses TRBV11-2 and TRBJ1-1, with D unresolved. Trimming removed 2 bases from V and 1 base from J, with 5 bases in between. Looked up from germline, CDR1 is SGHAT and CDR2 is FQNNGV. The CDR3 runs 13 residues. CDR3 amino acids: CASSLRANTEAFF. The CDR3 bases are TGTGCCAGCAGCTTAAGGGCGAACACTGAAGCTTTCTTT.

V usage is TRBV19 and J usage is TRBJ2-1; the D gene is possibly TRBD1 (6 bases). This CDR3 has 15 amino acids. Trimming left V 2 bases short and J 1 base short, with 9 bases between. CDR1 LNHDA and CDR2 SQIVND come from the germline V gene (reference sequence). CDR3 sequence reads: CASSIKQGSYNEQFF. As DNA, the CDR3 is TGTGCCAGTAGTATAAAACAGGGATCCTACAATGAGCAGTTCTTC. Filled out from reference TRBV19 and TRBJ2-1, the complete variable domain reads DGGITQSPKYLFRKEGQNVTLSCEQNLNHDAMYWYRQDPGQGLRLIYYSQIVNDFQKGDIAEGYSVSREKKESFPLTVTSAQKNPTAFYLCASSIKQGSYNEQFFGPGTRLTVL.

This clonotype was seen a few times. This CDR3 is CASSRTVQETQYF. CDR3 DNA sequence: TGTGCCAGTAGTAGGACAGTCCAAGAGACCCAGTACTTC. The chain couples TRBV19 to TRBJ2-5; D is possibly TRBD1 (6 bases). The V gene lost 4 bases and the J gene lost 1 base, with 7 bases spanning the gap. The CDR3 is made up of 13 amino acids. Germline CDR1 is LNHDA and CDR2 is SQIVND (reference sequence).

This clonotype was seen more than once but under ten times. The V gene is TRBV9, the J gene TRBJ1-1; 8 nucleotides agree with TRBD1. This CDR3 region has 14 residues. The trim removed 3 bases at V and 12 bases at J, leaving 13 bases unmatched. The germline gives CDR1 SGDLS, CDR2 YYNGEE. As DNA, the CDR3 is TGTGCCAGCAGCGCGAATGACAGGGGCCCCGAGACTTTCTTT. Protein product: CASSANDRGPETFF.

V usage is TRBV20-1 and J usage is TRBJ2-7; 7 bases match TRBD1. CDR3 length: 13 residues. CDR1 is DFQATT, CDR2 SNEGSKA, per germline (reference sequence). The V gene end was trimmed by 4 bases and the J gene end by 4 bases; junction bases not matched to a gene: 7. The CDR3 protein is CSANQDRLYEQYF. CDR3 nucleotides: TGCAGTGCTAACCAGGACAGGTTATACGAGCAGTACTTC.

This clonotype has only a few counts. The chain joins TRBV30 to TRBJ1-1, with 10 bases aligning to TRBD1. The CDR3 length is 14 residues. Germline V lookup: CDR1 GTSNPN, CDR2 SVGIG (reference sequence). After removal of 2 bases from V and 4 bases from J, the junction contained 4 bases not matched to a gene. Here the CDR3 reads CAWSPRTGGTEAFF. The DNA for the CDR3 is TGTGCCTGGAGTCCTCGGACAGGGGGCACTGAAGCTTTCTTT.

In its sample, this clonotype was seen a few times. The J gene is TRBJ1-1, the V gene TRBV29-1; the D is unclear. The CDR3 totals 13 residues. Germline CDR1 is SQVTM and CDR2 is ANQGSEA. The ends were cut back, 4 bases at V and 10 bases at J, with 19 bases in the middle. CDR3 bases: TGCAGCGTTGGATCGGTTGAAAAACCCGGAGCTTTCTTT. This encodes CSVGSVEKPGAFF.

As to this clonotype: A junction end diverges from the germline sequence, so it may reflect a read error. This rearrangement joins TRBV19 to TRBJ1-4; D is unresolved. CDR1 LNHDA and CDR2 SQIVND come from the germline V gene (reference sequence). CDR3 length: 17 amino acids. The CDR3 loop is CASTAQRHRAANKKLFF. CDR3 coding DNA: TGTGCCAGTACAGCCCAACGACACCGGGCGGCTAATAAAAAACTGTTTTTT.

V usage is TRBV28 and J usage is TRBJ1-2, with a tentative D call TRBD1 (5 bases). Looked up from germline, CDR1 is MDHEN and CDR2 is SYDVKM. V was pared by 6 bases and J by 8 bases, with 16 bases between. The CDR3 is 13 residues long. In nucleotides, the CDR3 is TGTGCCAGCAGCGCCCCGACAGTGAGAGGCTACACCTTC. Translation gives CASSAPTVRGYTF.

V gene TRBV20-1 combines with J gene TRBJ1-2, with 10 bases aligning to TRBD1. Germline loops: CDR1 DFQATT, CDR2 SNEGSKA (reference sequence). The trim removed 2 bases at V and 3 bases at J, leaving 6 bases unmatched. This CDR3 has 15 residues. The CDR3 sequence: CSARSDRGLDYGYTF. Written as DNA, the CDR3 is TGCAGTGCTAGATCTGACAGGGGGCTTGACTATGGCTACACCTTC.

This clonotype was detected only a few times. The V and J genes are TRBV4-3 and TRBJ2-7; possibly TRBD1 for D (7 bases). Between the trimmed V and J ends, which lost 5 bases and 2 bases, there was a span of 16 bases. The CDR3 covers 15 residues. Germline V gene lookup returns CDR1 LGHNA and CDR2 YSLEER. CDR3 residues: CASSAGQQTTYEQYF. Written as DNA, the CDR3 is TGCGCCAGCAGCGCGGGACAGCAAACGACCTACGAGCAGTACTTC.

This clonotype turned up a few times. The chain joins TRBV2 to TRBJ1-1; 10 positions match TRBD1. The germline V gene has CDR1 SNHLY and CDR2 FYNNEI. J gave up 8 bases and V 6 bases, and 6 bases lay outside the gene matches. The CDR3 is made up of 13 amino acids. The CDR3 spells CASRGQGWKEAFF. DNA for the CDR3: TGTGCCAGCAGGGGACAGGGGTGGAAGGAAGCTTTCTTT.

This clonotype was picked up a small number of times. The rearrangement joins TRBV7-9 to TRBJ1-6; the match to TRBD1 covers 11 bases. The CDR3 totals 15 residues. V lost 6 bases and J lost 8; bases outside the gene matches: 6. Per the germline V gene, CDR1 is SEHNR and CDR2 is FQNEAQ (reference sequence). As DNA, the CDR3 is TGTGCCAGCAGTCCCCGGGACAGGGGGGATTCACCCCTCCACTTT. Translation: CASSPRDRGDSPLHF.

This clonotype showed up just a few times. V and J are TRBV18 and TRBJ2-3; no firm D call. Germline lookup yields CDR1 KGHSH and CDR2 LQKENI. The CDR3 runs 16 residues. V was pared by 3 bases and J by 3 bases, with 16 bases between. The CDR3 reads CASSPLTARTTDTQYF. The CDR3 bases are TGTGCCAGCTCACCCTTAACGGCGAGGACGACAGATACGCAGTATTTT.

V and J are TRBV5-4 and TRBJ2-1, with 8 bases fitting TRBD2. This CDR3 comprises 16 residues. V lost 4 bases, J lost 4 bases, and 10 bases stayed unmatched. The germline CDR1 and CDR2 sequences are SGHNT and YYREEE (reference sequence). The CDR3 protein is CASSVSSRGGYNEQFF. CDR3 DNA: TGTGCCAGCAGCGTCTCTAGCCGGGGGGGATACAATGAGCAGTTCTTC.

This clonotype was observed at least ten times. This chain uses TRBV7-8 with TRBJ2-2, with 7 bases fitting TRBD2. After removal of 0 bases from V and 6 bases from J, the junction contained 10 bases not matched to a gene. The CDR3 has 17 residues. The germline gives CDR1 SGHVS, CDR2 FQNEAQ. The CDR3 is CASSLARLADYAGELFF. CDR3 sequence (DNA): TGTGCCAGCAGCTTAGCGCGCCTAGCGGACTACGCCGGGGAGCTGTTTTTT. The complete variable domain, with remaining parts taken from reference TRBV7-8 and TRBJ2-2, reads GAGVSQSPRYKVAKRGQDVALRCDPISGHVSLFWYQQALGQGPEFLTYFQNEAQLDKSGLPSDRFFAERPEGSVSTLKIQRTQQEDSAVYLCASSLARLADYAGELFFGEGSRLTVL.